This TCR beta chain was retrieved from a study of ipilimumab plus nivolumab after autologous stem cell transplantation. Here immunoSEQ multiplex PCR was the method, and the copy in TCRdb shows in-frame clones only, minus some. The profile shows some 44,000 clones, approximately 90% of them singletons. A single count supports this clone. This CDR3 is also generated by other DNA sequences in the sample. Germline V gene lookup returns CDR1 WSHSY and CDR2 SAAADI. There are 13 residues in the CDR3. V lost 7 bases, J lost 7 bases, and 14 bases lay in between. The TCR comes from a male donor with multiple myeloma. Sample: PBMCs, taken in a trial of ipilimumab plus nivolumab as post-transplant consolidation. The chain employs TRBV10-2 and TRBJ1-5; D is ambiguous. CDR3 loop: CASTSRREQPQHF. For the CDR3, the DNA is TGCGCCAGCACTTCCCGGAGGGAACAGCCCCAGCATTTT.